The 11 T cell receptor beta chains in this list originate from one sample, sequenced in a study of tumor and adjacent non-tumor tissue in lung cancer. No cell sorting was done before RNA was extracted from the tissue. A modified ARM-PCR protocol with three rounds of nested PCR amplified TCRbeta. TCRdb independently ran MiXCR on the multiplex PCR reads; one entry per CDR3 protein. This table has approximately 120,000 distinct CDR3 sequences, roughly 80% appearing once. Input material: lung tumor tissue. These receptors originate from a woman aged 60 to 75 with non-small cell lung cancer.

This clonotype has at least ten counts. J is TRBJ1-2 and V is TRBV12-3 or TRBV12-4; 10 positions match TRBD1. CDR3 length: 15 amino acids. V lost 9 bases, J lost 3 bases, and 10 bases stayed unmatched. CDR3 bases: TGTGCCAGTTTGAGACAGGGGGCTAACTACTATGGCTACACCTTC. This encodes CASLRQGANYYGYTF.

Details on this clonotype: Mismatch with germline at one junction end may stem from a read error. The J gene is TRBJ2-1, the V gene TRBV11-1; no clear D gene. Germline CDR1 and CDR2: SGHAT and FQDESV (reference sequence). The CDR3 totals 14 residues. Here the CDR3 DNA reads TGTGCCAGCACCCAGGCAAGCTCCTACAATGAGCAGCTCTTC. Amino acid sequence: CASTQASSYNEQLF.

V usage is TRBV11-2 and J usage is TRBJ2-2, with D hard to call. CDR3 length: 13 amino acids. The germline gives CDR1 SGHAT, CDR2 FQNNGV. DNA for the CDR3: TGTTCCTGCAGCTTTTTCCAGACCGGGGAGCTGTTTTTT. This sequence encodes CSCSFFQTGELFF.

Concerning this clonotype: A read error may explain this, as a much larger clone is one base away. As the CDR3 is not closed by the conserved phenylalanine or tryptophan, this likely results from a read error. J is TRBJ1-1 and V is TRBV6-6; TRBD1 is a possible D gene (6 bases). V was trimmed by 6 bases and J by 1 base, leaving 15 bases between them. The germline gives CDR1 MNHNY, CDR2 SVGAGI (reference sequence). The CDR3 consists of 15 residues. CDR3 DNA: TGTGCCAGCAGCGACCGCAGGGGCAGGAACACTGAAGCTTTCTCT. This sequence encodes CASSDRRGRNTEAFS.

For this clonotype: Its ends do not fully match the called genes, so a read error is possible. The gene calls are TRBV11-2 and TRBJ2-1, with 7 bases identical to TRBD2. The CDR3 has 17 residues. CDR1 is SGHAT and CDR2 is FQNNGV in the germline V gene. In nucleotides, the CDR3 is TGTGCCAGCAGCATAGTGTACGGGGGGAGCTCCTACAATGAGCAGATCTTC. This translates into CASSIVYGGSSYNEQIF.

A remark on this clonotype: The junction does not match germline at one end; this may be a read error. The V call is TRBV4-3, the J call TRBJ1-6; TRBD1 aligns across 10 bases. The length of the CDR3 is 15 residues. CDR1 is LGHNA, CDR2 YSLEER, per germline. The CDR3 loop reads CAGSPGDRGNSLPHF. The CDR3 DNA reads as TGCGCCGGCAGCCCCGGGGACAGGGGAAATTCACTCCCCCACTTT.

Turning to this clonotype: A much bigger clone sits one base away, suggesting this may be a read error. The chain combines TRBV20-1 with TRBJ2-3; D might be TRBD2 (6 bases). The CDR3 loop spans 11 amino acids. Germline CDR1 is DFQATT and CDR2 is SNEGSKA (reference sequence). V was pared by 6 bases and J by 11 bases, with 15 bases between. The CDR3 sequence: CSAQKLAGQYF. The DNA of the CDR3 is TGCAGTGCCCAAAAACTAGCAGGGCAGTATTTT.

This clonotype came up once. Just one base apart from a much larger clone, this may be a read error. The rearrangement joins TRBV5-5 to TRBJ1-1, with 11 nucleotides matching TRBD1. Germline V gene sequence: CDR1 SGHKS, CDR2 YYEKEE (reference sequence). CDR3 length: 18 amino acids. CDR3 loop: CDSSLRPGTGGGNTEAFF. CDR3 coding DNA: TGTGACAGCAGCTTACGTCCCGGGACAGGGGGGGGAAACACTGAAGCTTTCTTT.

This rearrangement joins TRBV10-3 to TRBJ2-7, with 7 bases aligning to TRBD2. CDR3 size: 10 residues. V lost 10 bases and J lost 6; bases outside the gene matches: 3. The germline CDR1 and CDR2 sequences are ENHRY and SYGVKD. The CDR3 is CASGRGEQYF. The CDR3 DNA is TGTGCCAGTGGGAGGGGCGAGCAGTACTTC.

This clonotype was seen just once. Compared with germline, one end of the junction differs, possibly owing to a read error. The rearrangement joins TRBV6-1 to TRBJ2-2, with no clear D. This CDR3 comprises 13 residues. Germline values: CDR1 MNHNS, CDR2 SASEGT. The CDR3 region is CASSIAATGELFF. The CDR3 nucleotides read TGTGCCAGCAGTATAGCAGCCACCGGTGAGCTGTTTTTT.

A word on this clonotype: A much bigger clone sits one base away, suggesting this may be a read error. The CDR3 nucleotides read TGTGTCAGCAGTGAACCTAGCGGGGGACGAGAGACCCAGTACTTC. Protein: CVSSEPSGGRETQYF. V and J are TRBV6-2 or TRBV6-3 and TRBJ2-5; 10 bases agree with TRBD2. This CDR3 comprises 15 residues. From germline, CDR1 is MNHEY and CDR2 SVGEGT.